The 27 T cell receptor beta chains reported below all come from one sample, sequenced in a study of blood T cell repertoires in COVID-19. TCRdb's copy holds only in-frame clones and misses some; the assay was immunoSEQ multiplex PCR. The data contain some 250,000 clones, around 80% of them singletons. The material sequenced was peripheral blood. These receptors all stem from a woman aged 18-30 years with acute or convalescent COVID-19.

The chain links TRBV7-6 to TRBJ2-1; 7 bases are shared with TRBD1. The CDR3 length is 16 residues. Unmatched junction bases numbered 6, after V lost 4 bases and J lost 0 bases. Germline V gene data show CDR1 as SGHVS and CDR2 as FNYEAQ. CDR3 coding DNA: TGTGCCAGCAGCTACCGGACAGGAGGCTCCTACAATGAGCAGTTCTTC. Its protein is CASSYRTGGSYNEQFF.

About this clone: This CDR3 is also generated by other DNA sequences in the sample. The CDR3 nucleotides read TGTGCCAGCAGAGGGGGTAGCAATCAGCCCCAGCATTTT. It yields the protein CASRGGSNQPQHF. The chain joins TRBV6-5 to TRBJ1-5; maybe TRBD1 (6 bases). The CDR3 contains 13 residues. Germline values: CDR1 MNHEY, CDR2 SVGAGI. Trimming took off 6 bases at V and 0 bases at J, with 6 bases between the two ends.

The chain joins TRBV7-2 to TRBJ2-7; D perhaps matches TRBD2 (6 bases). This CDR3 comprises 14 residues. Germline values: CDR1 SGHTA, CDR2 FQGNSA. Trimming cost V 3 bases and J 3 bases, with 12 bases left between them. CDR3: CASSFTGLNYEQYF. CDR3 in DNA: TGTGCCAGCAGCTTTACGGGACTCAACTACGAGCAGTACTTC.

Only a few counts were recorded for this clone. V and J are TRBV4-3 and TRBJ1-2; D unclear. Germline V gene sequence: CDR1 LGHNA, CDR2 YSLEER. V lost 1 base and J 6 bases, leaving 9 bases between the germline ends. The CDR3 runs to 13 residues. The CDR3 loop reads CASSQGSADGYTF. The CDR3 DNA follows: TGCGCCAGCAGCCAAGGGTCGGCGGATGGCTACACCTTC.

The J gene is TRBJ1-6, the V gene TRBV9, with 9 nucleotides matching TRBD1. CDR3 length: 15 amino acids. The trim removed 4 bases at V and 14 bases at J, leaving 13 bases unmatched. Germline V CDR1 and CDR2: SGDLS, YYNGEE. CDR3: CASSNPGQGSGSLHF. The CDR3 DNA sequence: TGTGCCAGCAGCAATCCGGGACAGGGCTCTGGGTCCCTCCACTTT.

The V gene is TRBV28, the J gene TRBJ1-2; 9 bases map to TRBD1. The junction had 2 bases not matched to a gene; V was cut back by 1 base and J by 5 bases. The CDR3 has 14 amino acids. CDR1 and CDR2 (germline): MDHEN, SYDVKM. CDR3 in amino acids: CASSLLGTGYGYTF. The CDR3 nucleotides read TGTGCCAGCAGTTTATTAGGGACAGGGTATGGCTACACCTTC.

The V and J genes are TRBV6-5 and TRBJ1-2, with D possibly being TRBD1 (6 bases). Per the germline V gene, CDR1 is MNHEY and CDR2 is SVGAGI. CDR3 length: 14 residues. The ends were cut back, 2 bases at V and 5 bases at J, with 12 bases in the middle. CDR3 sequence (DNA): TGTGCCAGCAGTTACACCTCGGACAGATATGGCTACACCTTC. Protein sequence: CASSYTSDRYGYTF.

The chain carries TRBV11-2 and TRBJ1-1; 8 bases match TRBD1. CDR1 and CDR2 (germline): SGHAT, FQNNGV. V shed 1 base and J 7 bases; nucleotides not matched to a gene: 14. The CDR3 is 17 amino acids. The CDR3 coding sequence is TGTGCCAGCAGCTTAGCGCCTCTGGACAGGGCGGGCGGTGAAGCTTTCTTT. Its protein product is CASSLAPLDRAGGEAFF.

The chain has TRBV7-9 and TRBJ2-3, with 7 positions matching TRBD2. CDR1 and CDR2 from the germline V gene are SEHNR and FQNEAQ (reference sequence). V trimming: 4 bases; J trimming: 1 base; junction bases outside the gene matches: 11. The length of the CDR3 is 17 residues. The CDR3 DNA is TGTGCCAGCAGCTCACAGCGACTAGCATTGGGCACAGATACGCAGTATTTT. This codes for CASSSQRLALGTDTQYF.

In nucleotides, the CDR3 is TGTGCCAGCAGTTACTCGAGGGAGGCCGGTGGCTACACCTTC. Protein: CASSYSREAGGYTF. The J gene is TRBJ1-2, the V gene TRBV6-6; no reliable D call. CDR3 length equals 14 residues. The germline V and J ends were trimmed by 0 bases and 7 bases, with 12 bases remaining between them. Germline-derived CDR1 and CDR2 are MNHNY and SVGAGI (reference sequence).

V usage is TRBV30 and J usage is TRBJ1-5; 7 positions agree with TRBD1. The CDR3 is made up of 14 amino acids. The J segment lost 2 bases and the V segment lost 1 base, leaving 2 bases of the junction unmatched. The germline CDR1 and CDR2 sequences are GTSNPN and SVGIG (reference sequence). The CDR3 loop is CAWSADRGNQPQHF. The DNA of the CDR3 is TGTGCCTGGAGTGCAGACAGGGGCAATCAGCCCCAGCATTTT.

Ten or more counts support this clone. The chain carries TRBV20-1 and TRBJ2-1; TRBD2 is a possible D gene (6 bases). The CDR3 length is 14 residues. The germline V and J ends were trimmed by 3 bases and 4 bases, with 13 bases remaining between them. Germline CDR1 DFQATT, CDR2 SNEGSKA (reference sequence). The CDR3 loop reads CSASTLGGYNEQFF. The CDR3 nucleotides read TGCAGTGCTAGTACCCTTGGGGGGTACAATGAGCAGTTCTTC.

This clone was seen a few times. The V call is TRBV6-5, the J call TRBJ1-2; no firm D call. The CDR3 extends over 15 amino acids. Germline V gene lookup returns CDR1 MNHEY and CDR2 SVGAGI. V dropped 0 bases and J dropped 0 bases, with 8 bases sitting between them. The CDR3 nucleotides read TGTGCCAGCAGTTACTCGTTGGCAACTAACTATGGCTACACCTTC. Translating it yields CASSYSLATNYGYTF.

The rearrangement links TRBV19 to TRBJ2-7; perhaps TRBD1 as D (6 bases). This CDR3 spans 13 amino acids. V dropped 6 bases and J dropped 2 bases, with 11 bases sitting between them. The V gene's germline CDR1 is LNHDA and CDR2 SQIVND (reference sequence). CDR3 DNA sequence: TGTGCCAGTAGCCAGGACAGAGCCTACGAGCAGTACTTC. Its protein product is CASSQDRAYEQYF.

This clone was recorded only once. The V call is TRBV6-2 or TRBV6-3, the J call TRBJ1-4, with D possibly TRBD1 on 6 matching bases. Trimming left V 6 bases short and J 7 bases short, with 18 bases between. CDR3 size: 15 residues. Germline CDR1 and CDR2: MNHEY and SVGEGT. The CDR3 sequence is CASSDRLGSGEKLFF. Written as DNA, the CDR3 is TGTGCCAGCAGCGACAGGTTGGGGTCCGGTGAAAAACTGTTTTTT.

The genes are TRBV7-9 and TRBJ2-2; weak D call: TRBD2 (5 bases). CDR1 is SEHNR, CDR2 FQNEAQ, per germline (reference sequence). The ends were cut back, 3 bases at V and 6 bases at J, with 20 bases in the middle. CDR3 length: 17 amino acids. CDR3 nucleotides: TGTGCCAGCAGCTTTTCACGGGGAAAGGTTTCTTCCGGGGAGCTGTTTTTT. The encoded protein is CASSFSRGKVSSGELFF.

The gene calls are TRBV3-1 (or the pseudogene TRBV3-2) and TRBJ1-3, with 7 bases lining up with TRBD1. CDR1 and CDR2 (germline): LGHDT, YNNKEL (reference sequence). The CDR3 is made up of 19 amino acids. The ends lost 5 bases at V and 0 bases at J; junction bases unmatched: 16. The CDR3 nucleotides read TGTGCCAGCAGCTATACCCTACAGGGGCCCTCGATCTCTGGAAACACCATATATTTT. This translates into CASSYTLQGPSISGNTIYF.

This chain uses TRBV19 with TRBJ2-2, with 12 positions matching TRBD2. Germline-derived CDR1 and CDR2 are LNHDA and SQIVND (reference sequence). The CDR3 has 17 amino acids. J gave up 4 bases and V 6 bases, and 9 bases lay outside the gene matches. CDR3 loop: CASSALAGGRGTGELFF. The DNA of the CDR3 is TGTGCCAGTAGCGCACTAGCGGGAGGTCGTGGCACCGGGGAGCTGTTTTTT.

The gene calls are TRBV19 and TRBJ2-2; 13 bases map to TRBD2. The length of the CDR3 is 15 residues. The V and J ends lost 10 bases and 6 bases, in that order; junction bases with no gene match: 8. The germline V gene encodes CDR1 LNHDA and CDR2 SQIVND (reference sequence). The CDR3 region is CATPTSGRVPGELFF. CDR3 coding DNA: TGTGCCACCCCAACTAGCGGGAGGGTTCCCGGGGAGCTGTTTTTT.

Comments on this clone: A much larger clone differs by one base, so this may be a read error. The CDR3 here is CASSPGTGGTEAFF. As DNA, the CDR3 is TGTGCCAGCAGTCCCGGGACAGGGGGCACTGAAGCTTTCTTT. This chain joins TRBV6-5 and TRBJ1-1, with TRBD1 identical over 11 bases. Per germline, CDR1 MNHEY and CDR2 SVGAGI. This CDR3 comprises 14 residues. Losses at the gene ends were 5 bases for V and 4 bases for J; bases not matched to a gene: 3.

This clone was observed a few times. The chain employs TRBV5-1 and TRBJ2-7; TRBD1 aligns across 10 bases. In germline, CDR1 is SGHRS, CDR2 YFSETQ. CDR3 length equals 14 residues. V was pared by 7 bases and J by 5 bases, with 9 bases of the junction left unmatched. CDR3 in amino acids: CASGRTGGPDEQYF. In DNA form, the CDR3 reads TGCGCCAGCGGCCGGACAGGGGGTCCCGACGAGCAGTACTTC.

The CDR3 bases are TGTGCCAGCTCTCCGGGGGGGGGAGGCCAGCCCCAGCATTTT. It translates to CASSPGGGGQPQHF. The chain uses TRBV6-4 and TRBJ1-5, with D perhaps matching TRBD1 (5 bases). The V gene lost 8 bases and the J gene lost 7 bases, with 18 bases spanning the gap. The germline CDR1 and CDR2 sequences are MRHNA and SNTAGT. This CDR3 is 14 amino acids long.

This clone was counted a single time. The V gene is TRBV7-9, the J gene TRBJ2-7, with 9 positions matching TRBD2. The germline CDR1 and CDR2 sequences are SEHNR and FQNEAQ (reference sequence). This CDR3 has 16 amino acids. V was pared by 2 bases and J by 6 bases, with 11 bases of the junction left unmatched. The CDR3 region has the DNA TGTGCCAGCAGCTTATCCATCGGCGGGAGGGCTGGCGAGCAGTACTTC. Its protein is CASSLSIGGRAGEQYF.

This chain joins TRBV19 and TRBJ1-6; 7 bases are shared with TRBD1. J was trimmed by 5 bases and V by 8 bases; bases with no gene match: 6. The CDR3 consists of 14 residues. Germline CDR1 is LNHDA and CDR2 is SQIVND (reference sequence). The CDR3 coding sequence is TGTGCCAGTCGGGACAGCCCTAATAATTCACCCCTCCACTTT. Protein sequence: CASRDSPNNSPLHF.

This chain connects TRBV19 to TRBJ2-1; TRBD2 aligns across 7 bases. V lost 5 bases to trimming and J lost 9 bases; unmatched junction nucleotides: 13. This CDR3 comprises 15 residues. Germline loops: CDR1 LNHDA, CDR2 SQIVND (reference sequence). The CDR3 loop is CASSRMGEGLAEQFF. The CDR3 DNA is TGTGCCAGTAGTCGGATGGGGGAGGGCCTTGCTGAGCAGTTCTTC.

In its sample, this clone was seen once. The chain couples TRBV21-1 to TRBJ2-5; the table's D call TRBD1 went unverified against the DNA. TRBV21-1 is classified as a pseudogene. This CDR3 spans 13 amino acids. The CDR3 DNA follows: TGTGCCAGCATTGGTTGGGGCCGGGAGACCCAGTACTTC. It translates to CASIGWGRETQYF.

This clone appeared a few times. This chain joins TRBV2 and TRBJ1-1; D is possibly TRBD1 (6 bases). CDR3 size: 13 residues. The germline V gene encodes CDR1 SNHLY and CDR2 FYNNEI. V was trimmed by 3 bases and J by 6 bases, leaving 11 bases between them. CDR3 in DNA: TGTGCCAGCAGTGATGGGACAAGCGCTGAAGCTTTCTTT. It specifies CASSDGTSAEAFF.